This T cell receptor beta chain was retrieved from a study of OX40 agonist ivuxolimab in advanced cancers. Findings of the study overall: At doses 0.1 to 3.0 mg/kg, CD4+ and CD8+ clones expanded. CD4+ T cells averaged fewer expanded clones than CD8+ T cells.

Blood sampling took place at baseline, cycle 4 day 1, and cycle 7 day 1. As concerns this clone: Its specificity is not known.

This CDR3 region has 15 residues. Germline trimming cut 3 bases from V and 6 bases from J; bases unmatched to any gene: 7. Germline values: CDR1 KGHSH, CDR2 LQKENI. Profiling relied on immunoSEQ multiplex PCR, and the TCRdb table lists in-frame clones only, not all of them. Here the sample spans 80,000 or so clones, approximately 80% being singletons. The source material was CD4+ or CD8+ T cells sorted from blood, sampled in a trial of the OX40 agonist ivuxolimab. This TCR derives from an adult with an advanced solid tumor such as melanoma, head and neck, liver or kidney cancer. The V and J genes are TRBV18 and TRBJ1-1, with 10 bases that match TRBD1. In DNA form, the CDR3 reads TGTGCCAGCTCACCGATGACAGGGGGCTGGCCTGAAGCTTTCTTT. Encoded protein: CASSPMTGGWPEAFF. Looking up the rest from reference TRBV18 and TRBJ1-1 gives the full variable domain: NAGVMQNPRHLVRRRGQEARLRCSPMKGHSHVYWYRQLPEEGLKFMVYLQKENIIDESGMPKERFSAEFPKEGPSILRIQQVVRGDSAAYFCASSPMTGGWPEAFFGQGTRLTVV.